Described below is a single T cell receptor beta chain sequence and its context. The antigen is unknown. It may be a read error: a sequence one base away is much more abundant. The CDR3 totals 13 residues. Germline V gene sequence: CDR1 LNHDA, CDR2 SQIVND (reference sequence). CD8+CD57+ cell expansion had been shown by flow cytometry in patients chosen for sequencing. Every patient presented with severe acquired aplastic anemia. Prior therapy had not been administered to any patient at the time of blood sampling. The data were taken from a study of CD8+CD57+ T cells in acquired aplastic anemia. At the level of the study: Sorted CD4+ plus CD8+ cells gave DNA averaging around 3 ug.

CDR3 and TCR beta VDJ profiling relied on a genomic DNA template. From the reads, TCRdb called clonotypes with MiXCR, one entry per CDR3 protein. The table includes approximately 130,000 distinct CDR3 sequences, 58% detected once. Study-wide results and caveats: Patients and controls were found to share 25 to 35 CD8+ CDR3 sequences.

This sequence was found in a human donor with aplastic anemia. Sequencing was carried out using sorted CD4+, CD8+, or CD8+CD57+ T cells (not recorded which) from PBMCs. The gene calls are TRBV19 and TRBJ1-6, with unresolved D. DNA of the CDR3: TGTGCCAGTAGTACCACCGATAATTCACCCCTCCAATTT. It specifies CASSTTDNSPLQF.